This TCR beta chain was documented in a study of CD8+CD57+ T cells in acquired aplastic anemia. On the study more broadly: Sorted CD4+ and CD8+ cells gave an average of approximately 3.1 ug of DNA.

The CDR3 length is 15 residues. J was trimmed by 2 bases and V by 4 bases; bases with no gene match: 6. CDR1 and CDR2 (germline): SGDLS, YYNGEE. This clonotype appeared many times. The antigen remains unidentified. An expansion of CD8+CD57+ cells by flow cytometry had been shown in patients chosen for sequencing. Everyone among the patients had severe acquired aplastic anemia. Whole-study results and caveats: Researchers report that approximately 28 CD8+ CDR3 sequences appeared in both patients and controls.

Profiling of TCR beta VDJ combinations and CDR3 sequences used genomic DNA as template. TCRdb fed the reads into MiXCR, producing one record per CDR3 protein. The table lists about 40,000 distinct CDR3 sequences, 60% to 70% of them singletons. This receptor was obtained from a human donor with aplastic anemia. Specimen: sorted CD4+, CD8+, or CD8+CD57+ T cells (not recorded which) from PBMCs. The rearrangement uses TRBV9 and TRBJ2-1, with 7 bases matching TRBD1. Here the CDR3 DNA reads TGTGCCAGCAGCTCCCCAGGGGGAACCTACAATGAGCAGTTCTTC. It codes for CASSSPGGTYNEQFF.